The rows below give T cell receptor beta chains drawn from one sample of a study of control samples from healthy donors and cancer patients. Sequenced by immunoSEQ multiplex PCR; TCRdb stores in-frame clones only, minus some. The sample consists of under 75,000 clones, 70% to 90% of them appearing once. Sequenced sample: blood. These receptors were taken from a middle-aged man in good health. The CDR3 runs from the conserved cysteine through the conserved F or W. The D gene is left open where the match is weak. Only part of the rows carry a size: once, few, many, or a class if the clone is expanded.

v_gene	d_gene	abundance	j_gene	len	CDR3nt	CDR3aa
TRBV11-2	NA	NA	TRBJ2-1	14	TGTGCCAGCAGCTTAAACAGGGTAAGCAATGAGCAGTTCTTC	CASSLNRVSNEQFF
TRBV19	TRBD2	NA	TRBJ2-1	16	TGTGCCAGTACTACTAGCGGGGGTTACTCCTACAATGAGCAGTTCTTC	CASTTSGGYSYNEQFF
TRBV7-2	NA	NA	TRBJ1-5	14	TGTGCCAGCAGCTTAGGAGGGAGGAATCAGCCCCAGCATTTT	CASSLGGRNQPQHF
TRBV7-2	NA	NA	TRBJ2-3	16	TGTGCCAGCAGCTTAGCCCTCATCGGACGCACAGATACGCAGTATTTT	CASSLALIGRTDTQYF
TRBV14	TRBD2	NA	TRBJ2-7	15	TGTGCCAGCAGCCAAGAAAGGACTAGCGGTTACGAGCAGTACTTC	CASSQERTSGYEQYF
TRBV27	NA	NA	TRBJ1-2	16	TGTGCCAGCAGTTTGGTGCCGGGACTCCCATCCAATGGCTACACCTTC	CASSLVPGLPSNGYTF
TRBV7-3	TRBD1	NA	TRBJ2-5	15	TGTGCCAGCAGCATGAAGGGACAGGGGGAAGGGGCCCAGTACTTC	CASSMKGQGEGAQYF
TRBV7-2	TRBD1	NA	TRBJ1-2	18	TGTGCCAGCAGCTTAGCTTCTTGGCGAACGAGACAGGGCGGTGGCTACACCTTC	CASSLASWRTRQGGGYTF
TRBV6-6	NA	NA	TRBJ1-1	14	TGTGCCAGCAGCCCTCCTTGGGGGGGCGAAGAAGCTTTCTTT	CASSPPWGGEEAFF
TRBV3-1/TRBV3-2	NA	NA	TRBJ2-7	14	TGTGCCAGCAGCCCGACGGAGAGCTCCTACGAGCAGTACTTC	CASSPTESSYEQYF
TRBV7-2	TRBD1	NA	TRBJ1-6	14	TGTGCCAGCAGCTTTCCACAGGGGGCCTCACCCCTCCACTTT	CASSFPQGASPLHF
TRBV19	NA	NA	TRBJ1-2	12	TGTGCCAGTACCCAACAGGGCTATGGCTACACCTTC	CASTQQGYGYTF
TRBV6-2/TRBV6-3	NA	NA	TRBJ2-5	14	TGTGCCAGCAGTTACTCGGCCAACCGGGAGACCCAGTACTTC	CASSYSANRETQYF
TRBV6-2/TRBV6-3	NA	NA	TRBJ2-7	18	NA	CASSFSAGHFQVSYEQYF
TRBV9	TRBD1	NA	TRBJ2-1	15	TGTGCCAGCAGCGCCAGGGGGACCGGCCACAATGAGCAGTTCTTC	CASSARGTGHNEQFF
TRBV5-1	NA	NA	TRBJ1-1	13	TGCGCCAGCAGCTCAGCGGGGGATCGCGAAGCTTTCTTT	CASSSAGDREAFF
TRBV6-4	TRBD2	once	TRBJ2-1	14	TGTGCCAGCAGTGACTCTAGCGGGAGCAATGAGCAGTTCTTC	CASSDSSGSNEQFF
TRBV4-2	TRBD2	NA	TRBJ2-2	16	TGTGCCAGCAGCCAAGATCTAGCGGGAGGGGCCGGGGAGCTGTTTTTT	CASSQDLAGGAGELFF
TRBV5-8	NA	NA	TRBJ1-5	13	TGTGCCAGCAGCTTGAGAAGCAATCAGCCCCAGCATTTT	CASSLRSNQPQHF
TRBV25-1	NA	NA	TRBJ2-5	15	TGTGCCAGCAGGAGTGGAAGGGGGTTCCAAGAGACCCAGTACTTC	CASRSGRGFQETQYF
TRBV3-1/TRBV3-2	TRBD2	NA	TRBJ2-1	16	TGTGCCAGCAGCCAAGTTGGCGGGGGGCTTTACAATGAGCAGTTCTTC	CASSQVGGGLYNEQFF
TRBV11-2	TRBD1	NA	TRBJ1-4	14	TGTGCCAGCAGCCAGACAGGGGTGGATGAAAAACTGTTTTTT	CASSQTGVDEKLFF
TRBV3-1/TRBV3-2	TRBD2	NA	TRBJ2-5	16	TGTGCCAGCAGCCAAGGAAGTAGCGGGGGGCAAGAGACCCAGTACTTC	CASSQGSSGGQETQYF
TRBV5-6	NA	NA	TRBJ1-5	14	TGTGCCAGCAGCTTCACAGGAGAGAATCAGCCCCAGCATTTT	CASSFTGENQPQHF
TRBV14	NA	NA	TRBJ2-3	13	TGTGCCAGCAGCCAGGTAACAGGGGATACGCAGTATTTT	CASSQVTGDTQYF
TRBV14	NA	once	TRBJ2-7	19	TGTGCCAGCAGCCAAGTTGGGCGGTGGGGGGCTACCAGCTCCTACGAGCAGTACTTC	CASSQVGRWGATSSYEQYF
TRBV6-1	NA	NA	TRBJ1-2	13	TGTGCCAGCAGTGAAGTCGTCGGGTATGGCTACACCTTC	CASSEVVGYGYTF
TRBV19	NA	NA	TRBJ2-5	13	TGTGCCAGTAGGCCCCAGGGTGCCGAGACCCAGTACTTC	CASRPQGAETQYF
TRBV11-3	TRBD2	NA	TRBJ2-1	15	TGTGCCAGCACCGGCGGGACTAGCGCCTACAATGAGCAGTTCTTC	CASTGGTSAYNEQFF
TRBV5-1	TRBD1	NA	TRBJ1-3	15	TGCGCCAGCAGCCGAGAGGGACAGGGTGGAAACACCATATATTTT	CASSREGQGGNTIYF
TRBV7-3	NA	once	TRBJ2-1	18	TGTGCCAGCAGCTTAGACGCCGGGAGCGGGCGGGGAGGCTATGAGCAGTTCTTC	CASSLDAGSGRGGYEQFF
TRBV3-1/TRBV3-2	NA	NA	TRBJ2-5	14	TGTGCCAGCAGCCCAAGCGATTACCAAGAGACCCAGTACTTC	CASSPSDYQETQYF
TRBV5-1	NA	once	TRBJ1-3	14	TGCGCCAGCAGCGCGGAACCAGGAGGAAACACCATATATTTT	CASSAEPGGNTIYF
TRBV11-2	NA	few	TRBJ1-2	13	TGTGCCAGCAGCATCGACAGGACGCGCGGCTACACCTTC	CASSIDRTRGYTF
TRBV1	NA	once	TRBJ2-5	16	TGCACCAGCAGCGAGGTAGTCAGAGTGGGACAAGAGACCCAGTACTTC	CTSSEVVRVGQETQYF
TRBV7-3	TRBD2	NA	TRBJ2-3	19	TGTGCCAGCAGCTTACGGCGTCTAGCGGGAGGGCCTGGCACAGATACGCAGTATTTT	CASSLRRLAGGPGTDTQYF
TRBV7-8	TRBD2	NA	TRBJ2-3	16	TGTGCCAGCAGCTTAGCGACTAGCGCCTTCACAGATACGCAGTATTTT	CASSLATSAFTDTQYF
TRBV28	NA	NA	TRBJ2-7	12	TGTGCCAGCAGTTTATCTACCTACGAGCAGTACTTC	CASSLSTYEQYF
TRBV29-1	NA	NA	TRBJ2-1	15	TGCAGCGATACAGGGGGGAGGGGGTCATGGGATGAGCAGTTCTTC	CSDTGGRGSWDEQFF